The clone carrying this T cell receptor beta chain appeared once. TCRdb passed the RT-PCR reads through MiXCR, listing each CDR3 protein once. This table has hundreds of thousands of distinct CDR3 sequences, about 25% appearing once. This specimen belongs to a study of response to subunit inactivated influenza vaccine. The CDR3 extends over 13 amino acids. Germline V gene data show CDR1 as DFQATT and CDR2 as SNEGSKA (reference sequence). J gave up 6 bases and V 6 bases, and 6 bases lay outside the gene matches. This TCR derives from a man in his fifties or sixties who received an inactivated influenza vaccine. V gene TRBV20-1 combines with J gene TRBJ2-3; 10 positions agree with TRBD1. The source was CD4+ T cells sorted from PBMCs, collected 5 days after vaccination. The CDR3 reads CSAERTGGDTQYF. CDR3 bases: TGCAGTGCAGAAAGGACAGGGGGGGATACGCAGTATTTT.